A selection of T cell receptor beta chains follows, all from one sample in a study of Ad26.COV2.S vaccination and SARS-CoV-2 variants. The method was immunoSEQ multiplex PCR; TCRdb's version includes in-frame clones alone and lacks a portion of them. The data contain about 410,000 clones, over 75% of them singletons. Sequencing was performed on peripheral blood, taken in a trial of Ad26.COV2.S vaccine versus placebo. All receptors come from a person aged 18-60 years who received the Ad26.COV2.S COVID-19 vaccine or a placebo. CDR3s leave out the opening cysteine and the closing phenylalanine or tryptophan. The size of a clone is reported for some rows only, either as once, few or many, or as a class for expanded clones.

TRBV20-1,NA,TRBJ2-2,SASLGGTGELF
TRBV5-1,NA,TRBJ2-3,ASTRDVWGEGRTQY
TRBV11-2,NA,TRBJ2-3,ASSPGADTQY
TRBV4-1,NA,TRBJ2-7,ASSQARRGQPYEQY
TRBV4-1,NA,TRBJ1-2,ASSPTVTGANYGYT
TRBV11-2,NA,TRBJ2-5,ASSLGGLETQY
TRBV7-9,NA,TRBJ2-3,ASSLAGGPEDTQY
TRBV3-1/TRBV3-2,NA,TRBJ1-1,ASSQEPAQRGSEAF
TRBV12-3/TRBV12-4,NA,TRBJ2-7,ASSRGSYEQY
TRBV7-9,NA,TRBJ2-7,ASSFGLDTYEQY
TRBV5-6,NA,TRBJ2-5,ASSLGNRGQETQY
TRBV9,once,TRBJ2-5,ASSVETSGGETQY
TRBV7-2,NA,TRBJ1-2,ASSTGRNYGYT
TRBV14,NA,TRBJ2-3,ASSQTFGNTQY
TRBV3-1/TRBV3-2,NA,TRBJ1-2,ASSQDFRGPYGYT
TRBV30,NA,TRBJ1-1,ALTGQGARGTEAF
TRBV5-6,NA,TRBJ2-2,ASSFAGVIAGELF
TRBV5-4,NA,TRBJ1-2,ASSFPRRGDGYT
TRBV11-2,NA,TRBJ2-3,ASSLTRTATDTQY
TRBV14,once,TRBJ2-7,ASSPFPGNSYEQY
TRBV18,NA,TRBJ2-7,ASSPTRGTASYEQY
TRBV10-1,few,TRBJ1-1,ASSEGMNTEAF
TRBV3-1/TRBV3-2,few,TRBJ2-5,ASSQDVQVGRMGTQY